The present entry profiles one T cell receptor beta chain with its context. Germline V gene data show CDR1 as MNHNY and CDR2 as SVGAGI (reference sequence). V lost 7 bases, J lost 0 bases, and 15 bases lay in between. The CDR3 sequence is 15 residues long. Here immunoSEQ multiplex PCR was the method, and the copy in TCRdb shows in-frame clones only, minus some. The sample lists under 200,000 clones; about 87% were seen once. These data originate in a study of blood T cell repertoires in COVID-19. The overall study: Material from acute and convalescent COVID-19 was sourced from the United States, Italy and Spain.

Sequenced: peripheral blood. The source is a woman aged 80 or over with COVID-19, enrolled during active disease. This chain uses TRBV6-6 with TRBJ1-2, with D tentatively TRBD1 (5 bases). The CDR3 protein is CASNQRGLTNYGYTF. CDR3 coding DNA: TGTGCCAGCAACCAGCGGGGACTTACTAACTATGGCTACACCTTC.